Listed here is a single T cell receptor (beta chain). Its antigen is unidentified. Amplification of TCR alpha and beta CDR3 regions from RNA used iRepertoire nested multiplex PCR. Using its own MiXCR run on the multiplex PCR reads, TCRdb lists one record per CDR3 protein. In the table there are roughly 100,000 distinct CDR3 sequences, around 30% of which are singletons. These data originate in a study of glioma-infiltrating T cells. General study results and limits: Non-neoplastic patients had below-expected tissue-blood divergence, while all gliomas exceeded expectation.

Trimming shortened V by 8 bases and J by 3 bases, and 11 bases separated the two germline ends. The CDR3 length is 12 residues. The germline V gene has CDR1 MNHEY and CDR2 SMNVEV (reference sequence). The receptor was isolated from a human donor with low-grade glioma or glioblastoma, undergoing nonglioma brain surgery, or in good health (not recorded which). The specimen was glioma tissue, nonneoplastic brain tissue, or PBMCs (not recorded which). The chain is built from TRBV27 and TRBJ2-7; D uncertain. CDR3 sequence reads: CASQSALYEQYF. CDR3 coding DNA: TGTGCCAGCCAGAGTGCTCTCTACGAGCAGTACTTC.